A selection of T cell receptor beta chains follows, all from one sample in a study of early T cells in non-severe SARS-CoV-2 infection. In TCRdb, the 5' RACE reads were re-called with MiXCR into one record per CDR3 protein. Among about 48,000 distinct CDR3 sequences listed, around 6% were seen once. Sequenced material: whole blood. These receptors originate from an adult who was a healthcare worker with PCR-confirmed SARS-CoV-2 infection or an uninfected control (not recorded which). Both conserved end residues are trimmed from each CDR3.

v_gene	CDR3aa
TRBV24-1	ATSDPAYGYT
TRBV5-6	ASSPANFGELF
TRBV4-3	ASSLRTDLNYGYT
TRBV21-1	ASSSRWGGNQPQH
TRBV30	AWSGSSGSYNEQF
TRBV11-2	ASSLSRGAYEQY
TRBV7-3	ASSSDTGELF
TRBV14	ASSQEEVVRETQY
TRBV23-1	ASRRVAPTNDEQY
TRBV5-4	ASSPGQGALDTQY
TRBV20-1	SARPMSGHFWARTEAF
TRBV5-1	ASSSGTPIREQF
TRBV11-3	ASSLGRSSDNEQF
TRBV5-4	ASSRGGLEGTPLH
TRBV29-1	SVNRDGINYGYT
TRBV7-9	ASSWEERPTYNEQF
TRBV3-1	ASSLGTSGRYDTQY
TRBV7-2	ASRTQETQY